The T cell receptor (beta chain) described here comes from a study of blood T cell repertoires in COVID-19. Study information: Sites across the United States, Italy and Spain contributed samples from acute and convalescent COVID-19. T cells, B-cell-depleted T cells, or PBMCs provided the cDNA or gDNA that served as material.

The CDR3 is made up of 13 amino acids. Between the trimmed V and J ends, which lost 7 bases and 6 bases, there was a span of 12 bases. Germline V gives CDR1 LNHDA, CDR2 SQIVND (reference sequence). The authors' processing: It was from reference gene primer amplification that nucleated cell counts were estimated. The assay was immunoSEQ multiplex PCR, and TCRdb's table has in-frame clones only and misses some. That table furnishes V, J and clone size, whereas the DNA furnished D and trimming. The data contain approximately 100,000 clones, about 89% of them singletons. The TCR comes from a woman in her thirties with acute or convalescent COVID-19. V usage is TRBV19 and J usage is TRBJ2-2; the D gene is possibly TRBD2 (5 bases). Sequencing was performed on peripheral blood. CDR3 nucleotides: TGTGCCAGTATAGATAGGCGGGCCGGGGAGCTGTTTTTT. This translates into CASIDRRAGELFF. The variable domain in full, with the rest retrieved from reference TRBV19 and TRBJ2-2, is DGGITQSPKYLFRKEGQNVTLSCEQNLNHDAMYWYRQDPGQGLRLIYYSQIVNDFQKGDIAEGYSVSREKKESFPLTVTSAQKNPTAFYLCASIDRRAGELFFGEGSRLTVL.